The clone carrying this TCR beta chain has more than one count but fewer than ten. The source of the sample is a study of T cells of healthy individuals. CDR1 is KGHDR and CDR2 is SFDVKD in the germline V gene. This CDR3 comprises 14 residues. V shed 3 bases and J 7 bases; nucleotides not matched to a gene: 2. MiXCR, applied by TCRdb to the 5' RACE reads, yields one record per CDR3 protein. Of approximately 52,000 distinct CDR3 sequences in the sample, over 12% were seen once. The sequence was obtained from a human donor in good health. This chain connects TRBV24-1 to TRBJ2-2, with 9 positions matching TRBD1. This chain's CDR3 is CATSDTGGIGELFF. CDR3 in DNA: TGTGCCACCAGTGATACAGGGGGCATCGGGGAGCTGTTTTTT.